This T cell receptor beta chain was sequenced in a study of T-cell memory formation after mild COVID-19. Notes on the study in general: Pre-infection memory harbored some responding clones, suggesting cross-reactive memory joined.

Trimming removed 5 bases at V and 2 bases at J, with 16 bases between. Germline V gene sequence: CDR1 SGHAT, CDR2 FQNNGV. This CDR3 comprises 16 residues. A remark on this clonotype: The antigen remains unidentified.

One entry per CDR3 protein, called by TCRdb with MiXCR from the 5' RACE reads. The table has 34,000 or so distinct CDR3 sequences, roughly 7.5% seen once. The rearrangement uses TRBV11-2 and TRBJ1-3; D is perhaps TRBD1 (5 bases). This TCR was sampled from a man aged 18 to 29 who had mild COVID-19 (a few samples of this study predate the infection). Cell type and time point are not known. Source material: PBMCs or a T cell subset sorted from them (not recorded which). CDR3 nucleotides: TGTGCCAGCAGCATAGGGTTCGGGACGGCTGGAAACACCATATATTTT. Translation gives CASSIGFGTAGNTIYF.